The 6 T cell receptor beta chains given below trace back to one sample, sequenced in a study of blood T cells in healthy people across ages. It was with a sample-barcoded 5' primer and a J-beta primer mix that a second PCR of about 6 to 12 cycles was run. TCRdb used MiXCR to reprocess the 5' RACE reads, holding one entry per CDR3 protein. Here the sample spans more than 550,000 distinct CDR3 sequences, over 20% being singletons. Material: blood. Receptor source: a man aged 70-80 years in good health.

This clonotype was counted many times. The chain combines TRBV5-1 with TRBJ2-5; TRBD1 matches at 7 bases. Germline lookup yields CDR1 SGHRS and CDR2 YFSETQ. J was trimmed by 2 bases and V by 3 bases; bases with no gene match: 4. The CDR3 is 14 amino acids. The CDR3 DNA reads TGCGCCAGCAGCTCCCAGACAGGGCAAGAGACCCAGTACTTC. Its translation is CASSSQTGQETQYF. The full variable domain, rest sourced from reference TRBV5-1 and TRBJ2-5, is KAGVTQTPRYLIKTRGQQVTLSCSPISGHRSVSWYQQTPGQGLQFLFEYFSETQRNKGNFPGRFSGRQFSNSRSEMNVSTLELGDSALYLCASSSQTGQETQYFGPGTRLLVL.

The rearrangement uses TRBV6-1 and TRBJ2-2; 7 bases match TRBD2. There are 16 residues in the CDR3. Germline trimming cut 6 bases from V and 4 bases from J; bases unmatched to any gene: 11. Germline assignment: CDR1 MNHNS and CDR2 SASEGT. CDR3 DNA sequence: TGTGCCAGCAGCTCGGTGCTAGCGGCTCTCACCGGGGAGCTGTTTTTT. This sequence encodes CASSSVLAALTGELFF.

The chain combines TRBV20-1 with TRBJ2-3; D unresolved. V lost 0 bases, J lost 1 base, and 11 bases lay in between. Germline V gene data show CDR1 as DFQATT and CDR2 as SNEGSKA (reference sequence). The CDR3 has 15 residues. Here the CDR3 reads CSARDLGLGTDTQYF. CDR3 sequence (DNA): TGCAGTGCTAGAGATCTGGGTTTGGGCACAGATACGCAGTATTTT.

The rearrangement links TRBV29-1 to TRBJ2-7; D remains unclear. V gave up 3 bases and J gave up 0 bases, with 15 bases separating them. The CDR3 is 15 residues long. Germline V gene data show CDR1 as SQVTM and CDR2 as ANQGSEA. CDR3 coding DNA: TGCAGCGTTGAGCCCTTAGCAGCGAGCTCCTACGAGCAGTACTTC. Its translation: CSVEPLAASSYEQYF.

This clonotype appeared a few times. This CDR3 reads CASRGQGADTEAFF. CDR3 nucleotides: TGTGCCAGCAGGGGACAGGGGGCGGACACTGAAGCTTTCTTT. The V gene is TRBV12-3 or TRBV12-4, the J gene TRBJ1-1; 12 bases fit TRBD1. There are 14 residues in the CDR3. The J segment lost 3 bases and the V segment lost 6 bases, leaving 2 bases of the junction unmatched.

The sample holds a few counts of this clonotype. V gene TRBV13 combines with J gene TRBJ2-4; tentative D call: TRBD1 (7 bases). Germline assignment: CDR1 PRHDT and CDR2 FYEKMQ (reference sequence). This CDR3 spans 14 amino acids. V lost 6 bases to trimming and J lost 5 bases, with 14 bases between them. CDR3 in amino acids: CASRRSGGQNIQYF. In DNA, the CDR3 is TGTGCCAGCAGACGTTCAGGGGGGCAAAACATTCAGTACTTC.